The clone carrying this TCR beta chain showed up just a few times. Antigen: not known. Regions amplified from RNA transcripts were the TCR beta CDR3 regions. The TCR CDR3 was amplified in a first-round RT-PCR using the HTBI primer set. MiXCR was run by TCRdb on the multiplex PCR reads, yielding one entry per CDR3 protein. The sample includes hundreds of thousands of distinct CDR3 sequences, approximately 17% of them seen just once. Exclusion followed for patients with uncontrolled infection, other autoimmune disease, pregnancy or lactation. PBMCs were obtained from approximately 10 ml fresh peripheral blood. This entry comes from a study of T cells in Graves' hyperthyroidism and ophthalmopathy. Study overall: Peripheral blood was acquired at first diagnosis, ahead of any therapy whatsoever.

The CDR3 extends over 15 amino acids. V was pared by 0 bases and J by 6 bases, with 5 bases of the junction left unmatched. Germline assignment: CDR1 SGDLS and CDR2 YYNGEE. Study observations and caveats: The model anticipated ophthalmopathy a median about 7 months pre-onset.

The clonotype comes from a woman younger than 35 with Graves' ophthalmopathy. This rearrangement joins TRBV9 to TRBJ2-3; 9 bases line up with TRBD1. The sequenced sample was blood. The CDR3 spells CASSVGGQGGDTQYF. The CDR3 DNA sequence: TGTGCCAGCAGCGTAGGGGGACAGGGTGGGGATACGCAGTATTTT.